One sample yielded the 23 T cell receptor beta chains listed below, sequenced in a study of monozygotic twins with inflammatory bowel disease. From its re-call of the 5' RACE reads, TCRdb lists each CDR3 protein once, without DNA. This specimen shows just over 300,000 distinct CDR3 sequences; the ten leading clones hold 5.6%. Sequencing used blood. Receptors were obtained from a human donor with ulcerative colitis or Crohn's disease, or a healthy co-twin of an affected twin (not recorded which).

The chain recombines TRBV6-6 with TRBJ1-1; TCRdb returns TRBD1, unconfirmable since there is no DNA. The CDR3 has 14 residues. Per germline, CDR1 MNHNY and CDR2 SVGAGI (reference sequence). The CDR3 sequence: CASSPLGRNTEAFF.

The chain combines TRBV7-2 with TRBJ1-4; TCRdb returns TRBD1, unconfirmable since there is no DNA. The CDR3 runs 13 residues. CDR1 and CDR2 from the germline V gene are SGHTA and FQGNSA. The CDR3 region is CASTRDRGLELFF.

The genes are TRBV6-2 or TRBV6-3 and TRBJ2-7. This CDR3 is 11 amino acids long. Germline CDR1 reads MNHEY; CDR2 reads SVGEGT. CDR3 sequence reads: CASSYEYEQYF.

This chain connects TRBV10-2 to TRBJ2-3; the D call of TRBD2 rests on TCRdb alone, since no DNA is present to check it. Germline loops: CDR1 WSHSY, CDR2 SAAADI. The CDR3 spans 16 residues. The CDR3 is CASSPIGSGISDTQYF.

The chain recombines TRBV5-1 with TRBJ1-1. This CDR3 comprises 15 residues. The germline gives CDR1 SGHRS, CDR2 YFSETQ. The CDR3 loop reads CARDYGRGQNTEAFF.

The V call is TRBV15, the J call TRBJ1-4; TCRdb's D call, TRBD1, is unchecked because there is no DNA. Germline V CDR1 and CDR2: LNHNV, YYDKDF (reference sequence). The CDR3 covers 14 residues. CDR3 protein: CATRRTKENEKLFF.

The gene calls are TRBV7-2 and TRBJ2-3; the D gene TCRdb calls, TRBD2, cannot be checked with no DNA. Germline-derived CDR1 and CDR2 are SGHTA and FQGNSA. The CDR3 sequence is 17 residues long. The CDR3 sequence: CASSLSRLAGVTDTQYF.

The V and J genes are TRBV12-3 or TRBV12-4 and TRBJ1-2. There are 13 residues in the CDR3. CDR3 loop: CASSLGSNYGYTF.

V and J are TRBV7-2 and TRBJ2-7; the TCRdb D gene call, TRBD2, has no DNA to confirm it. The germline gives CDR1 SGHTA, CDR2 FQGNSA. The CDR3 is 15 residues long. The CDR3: CASSPRGGSSYEQYF.

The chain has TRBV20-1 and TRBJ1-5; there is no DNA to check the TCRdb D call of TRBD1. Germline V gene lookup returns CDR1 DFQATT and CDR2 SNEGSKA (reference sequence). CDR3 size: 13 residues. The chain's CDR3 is CSAGGRRNQPQHF.

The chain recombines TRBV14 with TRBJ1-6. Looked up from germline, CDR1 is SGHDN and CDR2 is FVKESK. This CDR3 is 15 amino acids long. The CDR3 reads CASSRLGGGNSPLHF. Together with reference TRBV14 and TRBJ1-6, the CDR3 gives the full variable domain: EAGVTQFPSHSVIEKGQTVTLRCDPISGHDNLYWYRRVMGKEIKFLLHFVKESKQDESGMPNNRFLAERTGGTYSTLKVQPAELEDSGVYFCASSRLGGGNSPLHFGNGTRLTVT.

CDR3 region: CASSSSYRGNEQFF. The genes are TRBV27 and TRBJ2-1; absent DNA, TCRdb's TRBD1 call cannot be checked. Germline-derived CDR1 and CDR2 are MNHEY and SMNVEV (reference sequence). The CDR3 sequence is 14 residues long.

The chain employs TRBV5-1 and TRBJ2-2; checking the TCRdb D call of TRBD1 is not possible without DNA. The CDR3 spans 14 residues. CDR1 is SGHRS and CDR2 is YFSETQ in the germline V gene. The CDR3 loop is CASSETQGYGELFF.

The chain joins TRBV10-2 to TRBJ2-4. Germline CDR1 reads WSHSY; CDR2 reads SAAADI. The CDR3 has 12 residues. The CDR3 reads CASSVVGNIQYF.

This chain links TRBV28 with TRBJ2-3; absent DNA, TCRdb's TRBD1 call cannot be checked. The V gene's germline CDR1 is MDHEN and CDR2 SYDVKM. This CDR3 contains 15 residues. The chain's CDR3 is CASRRGQQNRDTQYF.

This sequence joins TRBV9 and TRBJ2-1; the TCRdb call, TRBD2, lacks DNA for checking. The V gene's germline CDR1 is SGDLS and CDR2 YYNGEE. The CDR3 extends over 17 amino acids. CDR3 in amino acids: CASSVGTPGLAGNEQFF. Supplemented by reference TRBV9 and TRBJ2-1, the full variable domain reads DSGVTQTPKHLITATGQRVTLRCSPRSGDLSVYWYQQSLDQGLQFLIQYYNGEERAKGNILERFSAQQFPDLHSELNLSSLELGDSALYFCASSVGTPGLAGNEQFFGPGTRLTVL.

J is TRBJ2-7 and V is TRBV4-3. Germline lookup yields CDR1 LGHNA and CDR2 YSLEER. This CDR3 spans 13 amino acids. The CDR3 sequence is CASSQDPDYEQYF.

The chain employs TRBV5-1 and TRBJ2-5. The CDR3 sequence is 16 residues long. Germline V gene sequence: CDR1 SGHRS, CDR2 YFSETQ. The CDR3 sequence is CASSLGSSLTQETQYF.

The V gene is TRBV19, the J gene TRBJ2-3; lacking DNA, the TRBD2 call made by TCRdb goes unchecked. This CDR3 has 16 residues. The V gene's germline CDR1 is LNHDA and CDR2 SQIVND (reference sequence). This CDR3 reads CASSPFSGGSTDTQYF.

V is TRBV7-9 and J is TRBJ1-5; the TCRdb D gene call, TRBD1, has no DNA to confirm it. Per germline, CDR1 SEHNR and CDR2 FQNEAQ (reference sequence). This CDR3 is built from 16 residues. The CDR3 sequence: CASSDLSGTGAQPQHF.

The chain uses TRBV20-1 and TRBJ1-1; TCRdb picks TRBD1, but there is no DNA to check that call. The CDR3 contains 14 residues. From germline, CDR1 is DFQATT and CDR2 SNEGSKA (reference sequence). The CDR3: CSARAGRGVTEAFF.

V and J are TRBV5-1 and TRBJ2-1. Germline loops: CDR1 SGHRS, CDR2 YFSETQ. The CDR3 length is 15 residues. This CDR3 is CASSPDTRSYNEQFF.

The CDR3 sequence: CSARDSYGGVEQFF. The rearrangement uses TRBV20-1 and TRBJ2-1; TCRdb indicates TRBD1, and absent DNA this call remains unverified. CDR1 is DFQATT and CDR2 is SNEGSKA in the germline V gene (reference sequence). The length of the CDR3 is 14 residues.